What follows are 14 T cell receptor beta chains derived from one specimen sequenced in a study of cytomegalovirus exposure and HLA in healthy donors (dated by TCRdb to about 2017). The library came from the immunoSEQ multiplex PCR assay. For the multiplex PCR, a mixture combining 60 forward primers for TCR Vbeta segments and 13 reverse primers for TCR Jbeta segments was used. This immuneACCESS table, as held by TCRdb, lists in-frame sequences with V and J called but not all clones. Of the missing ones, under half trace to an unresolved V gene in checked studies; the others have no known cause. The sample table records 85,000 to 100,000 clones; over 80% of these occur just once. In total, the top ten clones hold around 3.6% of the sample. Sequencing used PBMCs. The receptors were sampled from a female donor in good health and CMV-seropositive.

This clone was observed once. CDR3 sequence reads: CASAPDTSYEQYF. CDR3 bases: TGTGCCAGCGCACCAGACACGTCCTACGAGCAGTACTTC. This sequence joins TRBV6-5 and TRBJ2-7; D is ambiguous. The CDR3 covers 13 residues. Trimming took 8 bases from V and 1 from J, leaving 12 bases between them. Per the germline V gene, CDR1 is MNHEY and CDR2 is SVGAGI.

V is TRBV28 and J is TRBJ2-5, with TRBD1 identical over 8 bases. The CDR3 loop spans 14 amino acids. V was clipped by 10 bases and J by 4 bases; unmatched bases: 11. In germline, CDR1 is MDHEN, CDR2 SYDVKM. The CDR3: CATDSQGAGETQYF. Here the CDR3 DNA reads TGTGCCACCGATTCTCAGGGGGCGGGAGAGACCCAGTACTTC.

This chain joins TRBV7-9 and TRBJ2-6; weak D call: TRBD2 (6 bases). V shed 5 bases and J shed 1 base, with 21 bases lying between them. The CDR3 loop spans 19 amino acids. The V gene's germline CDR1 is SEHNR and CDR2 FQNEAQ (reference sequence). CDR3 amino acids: CASSKERGLRPSGANVLTF. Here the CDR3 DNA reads TGTGCCAGCAGCAAGGAGAGGGGACTTCGCCCATCTGGGGCCAACGTCCTGACTTTC.

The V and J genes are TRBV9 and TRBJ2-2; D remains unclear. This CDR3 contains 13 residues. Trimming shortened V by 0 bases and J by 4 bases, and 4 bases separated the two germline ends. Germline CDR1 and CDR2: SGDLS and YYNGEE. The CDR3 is CASSVGVTGELFF. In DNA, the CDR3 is TGTGCCAGCAGCGTAGGCGTCACCGGGGAGCTGTTTTTT. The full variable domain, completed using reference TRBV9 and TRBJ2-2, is DSGVTQTPKHLITATGQRVTLRCSPRSGDLSVYWYQQSLDQGLQFLIQYYNGEERAKGNILERFSAQQFPDLHSELNLSSLELGDSALYFCASSVGVTGELFFGEGSRLTVL.

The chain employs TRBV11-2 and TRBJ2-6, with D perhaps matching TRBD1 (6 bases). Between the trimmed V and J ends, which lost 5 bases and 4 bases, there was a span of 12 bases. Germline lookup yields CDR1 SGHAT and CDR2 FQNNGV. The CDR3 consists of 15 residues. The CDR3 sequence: CASSHRVTGANVLTF. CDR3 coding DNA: TGTGCCAGCAGCCACAGGGTCACAGGGGCCAACGTCCTGACTTTC.

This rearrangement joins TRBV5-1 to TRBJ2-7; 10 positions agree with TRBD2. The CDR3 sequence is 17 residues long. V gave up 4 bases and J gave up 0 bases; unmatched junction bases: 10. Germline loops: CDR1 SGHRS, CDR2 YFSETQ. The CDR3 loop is CASSTRGSGGPSYEQYF. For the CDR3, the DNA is TGCGCCAGCAGCACCCGGGGTAGCGGGGGGCCCTCCTACGAGCAGTACTTC.

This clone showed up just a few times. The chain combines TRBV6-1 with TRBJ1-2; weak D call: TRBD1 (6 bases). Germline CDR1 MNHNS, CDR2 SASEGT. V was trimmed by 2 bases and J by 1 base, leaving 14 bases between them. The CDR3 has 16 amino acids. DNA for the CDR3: TGTGCCAGCAGTGAAAACAGGGTTCCGCTTAACTATGGCTACACCTTC. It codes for CASSENRVPLNYGYTF.

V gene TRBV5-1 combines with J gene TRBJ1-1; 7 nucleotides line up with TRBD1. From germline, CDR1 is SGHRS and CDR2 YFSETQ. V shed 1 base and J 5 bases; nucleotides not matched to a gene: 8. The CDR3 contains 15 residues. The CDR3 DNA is TGCGCCAGCAGCTTGCGGCAGGGGGATCGAACTGAAGCTTTCTTT. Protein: CASSLRQGDRTEAFF.

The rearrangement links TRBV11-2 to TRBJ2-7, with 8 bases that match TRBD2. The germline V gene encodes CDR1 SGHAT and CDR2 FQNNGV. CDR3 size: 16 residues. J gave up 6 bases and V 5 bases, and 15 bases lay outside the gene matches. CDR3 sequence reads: CASSQTGGARYSEQYF. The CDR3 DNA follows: TGTGCCAGCAGCCAGACCGGGGGGGCTCGTTATTCCGAGCAGTACTTC.

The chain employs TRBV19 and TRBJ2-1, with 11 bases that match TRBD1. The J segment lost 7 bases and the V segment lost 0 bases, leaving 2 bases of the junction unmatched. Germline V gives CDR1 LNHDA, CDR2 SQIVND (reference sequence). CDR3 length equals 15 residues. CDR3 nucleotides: TGTGCCAGTAGTATAGACGGGACAGGGGGGAATGAGCAGTTCTTC. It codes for CASSIDGTGGNEQFF.

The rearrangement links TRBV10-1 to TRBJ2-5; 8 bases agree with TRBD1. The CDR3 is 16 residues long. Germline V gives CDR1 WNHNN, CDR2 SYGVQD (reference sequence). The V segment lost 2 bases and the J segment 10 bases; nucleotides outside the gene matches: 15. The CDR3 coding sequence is TGCGCCAGCAGTGAGGGGCCCGGACAGGGCAGGCGGATCCAGTACTTC. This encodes CASSEGPGQGRRIQYF.

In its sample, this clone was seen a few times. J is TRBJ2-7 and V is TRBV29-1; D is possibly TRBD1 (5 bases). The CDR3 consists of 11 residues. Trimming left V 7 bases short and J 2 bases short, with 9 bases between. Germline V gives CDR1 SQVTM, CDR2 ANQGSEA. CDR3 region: CSATVAYEQYF. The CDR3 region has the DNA TGCAGCGCGACAGTAGCCTACGAGCAGTACTTC.

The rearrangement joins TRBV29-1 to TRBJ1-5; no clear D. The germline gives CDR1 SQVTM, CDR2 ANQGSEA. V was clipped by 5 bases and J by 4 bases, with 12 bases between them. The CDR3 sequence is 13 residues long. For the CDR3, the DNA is TGCAGCGTTCGAAAGGAGTGGAATCAGCCCCAGCATTTT. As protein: CSVRKEWNQPQHF.

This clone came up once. The CDR3: CASSIRFSGVKGTEAFF. CDR3 DNA sequence: TGTGCCAGTAGTATTCGATTTTCAGGGGTGAAGGGAACTGAAGCTTTCTTT. This chain joins TRBV19 and TRBJ1-1; a weak D match, TRBD1 (6 bases). The CDR3 consists of 17 residues. Trimming removed 3 bases from V and 5 bases from J, with 22 bases in between. Per the germline V gene, CDR1 is LNHDA and CDR2 is SQIVND (reference sequence).